This is a list of T cell receptor beta chains from one sample in a study of blood T cell repertoires in COVID-19. The repertoire was sequenced with immunoSEQ multiplex PCR; TCRdb's copy has only in-frame clones and lacks some. The sample holds 100,000 or so clones, around 83% seen once. Sequencing was carried out using peripheral blood. The receptors originated from a man aged 70 or older with active or convalescent COVID-19. Both conserved end residues are part of each CDR3. The order of the fields is V gene, CDR3 protein.

v_call: TRBV10-3; cdr3_aa: CAIRQGNSGGNTIYF
v_call: TRBV18; cdr3_aa: CASSTLAPAGFGTQYF
v_call: TRBV29-1; cdr3_aa: CSALTGTEAFF
v_call: TRBV19; cdr3_aa: CASNGQLTYGYTF
v_call: TRBV7-2; cdr3_aa: CASSLAGTGPHNEQFF
v_call: TRBV6-5; cdr3_aa: CASRDRDGTEAFF
v_call: TRBV15; cdr3_aa: CATSREYRRDTGELFF
v_call: TRBV3-1/TRBV3-2; cdr3_aa: CASSQDIGRGHYGYTF
v_call: TRBV6-5; cdr3_aa: CASRWTGNHEQYF
v_call: TRBV6-5; cdr3_aa: CASSSPRQANTEAFF
v_call: TRBV14; cdr3_aa: CASSPLAKVAGSSYNEQFF
v_call: TRBV7-3; cdr3_aa: CASSLGGGAGSTDTQYF
v_call: TRBV7-2; cdr3_aa: CASSSRDWSTGELFF
v_call: TRBV9; cdr3_aa: CASSVAGSLNTEAFF
v_call: TRBV7-8; cdr3_aa: CASSLAMTGSAGEQYF
v_call: TRBV4-2; cdr3_aa: CASSQARSGIYTDTQYF
v_call: TRBV6-1; cdr3_aa: CASSEGEDRGRRQPQHF
v_call: TRBV27; cdr3_aa: CASKERDTEAFF
v_call: TRBV19; cdr3_aa: CASATSGSSTDTQYF
v_call: TRBV7-2; cdr3_aa: CASSSSGGSYNEQFF
v_call: TRBV5-1; cdr3_aa: CASSSRDRDEKLFF
v_call: TRBV24-1; cdr3_aa: CATSYRGNEQFF
v_call: TRBV19; cdr3_aa: CATAGLEANTGELFF
v_call: TRBV18; cdr3_aa: CASSPRTGGNEQYF
v_call: TRBV28; cdr3_aa: CASTQNGGQYF
v_call: TRBV7-8; cdr3_aa: CASSLAGKGANEKLFF
v_call: TRBV18; cdr3_aa: CASSPGNGNTDTQYF
v_call: TRBV5-1; cdr3_aa: CASSLGRKLARNEQFF
v_call: TRBV7-2; cdr3_aa: CASSSDRGAYEQYF
v_call: TRBV29-1; cdr3_aa: CSVSQMGGYEQYF
v_call: TRBV11-1; cdr3_aa: CASSQSPYEQYF
v_call: TRBV7-9; cdr3_aa: CASSSPWRDGYTF
v_call: TRBV5-8; cdr3_aa: CASSVGRENTIYF
v_call: TRBV28; cdr3_aa: CASSLQGAIGIQYF
v_call: TRBV9; cdr3_aa: CASTLSGQGAGETQYF
v_call: TRBV7-2; cdr3_aa: CASSPRQGSYEQYF
v_call: TRBV18; cdr3_aa: CASSPVWTGAGNTEAFF
v_call: TRBV3-1/TRBV3-2; cdr3_aa: CASSLRGGRTDTQYF
v_call: TRBV5-1; cdr3_aa: CASSLIVAGGTGELFF
v_call: TRBV19; cdr3_aa: CASTRDSLTDTQYF
v_call: TRBV5-8; cdr3_aa: CASSFPGGYEQYF
v_call: TRBV19; cdr3_aa: CASTSGGRRGGESYNEQFF
v_call: TRBV6-5; cdr3_aa: CASSYTGPSNTEAFF
v_call: TRBV7-9; cdr3_aa: CASSLTGGEGNTIYF
v_call: TRBV9; cdr3_aa: CASRVGPNTGELFF
v_call: TRBV7-3; cdr3_aa: CASSPVGGYGYTF
v_call: TRBV5-5; cdr3_aa: CASSLGPVDEQYF
v_call: TRBV12-3/TRBV12-4; cdr3_aa: CASSRGFNEQFF
v_call: TRBV7-9; cdr3_aa: CASARWMDMNTEAFF
v_call: TRBV2; cdr3_aa: CASKRDQPQHF
v_call: TRBV5-1; cdr3_aa: CASSLGTPTDTQYF
v_call: TRBV2; cdr3_aa: CASSDRAQPQHF
v_call: TRBV10-2; cdr3_aa: CASSELTGGPERELFF
v_call: TRBV28; cdr3_aa: CASSSNLRGGVYEQYF
v_call: TRBV5-1; cdr3_aa: CASSLRPSGGGPDTQYF